This T cell receptor (beta chain) came from a study of identifying expanded T cells in peripheral blood. The data were produced by immunoSEQ multiplex PCR, yet TCRdb's version contains in-frame clones alone and is incomplete. The sample contains more than 80,000 clones, 88% of which appear only once. Study-wide findings and caveats: Over two and four weeks, about 15 and 18 clones changed, versus roughly 1.1 between replicates.

Comments on this clone: What it binds is unknown.

V was trimmed by 4 bases and J by 2 bases, leaving 9 bases between them. Per the germline V gene, CDR1 is SQVTM and CDR2 is ANQGSEA. There are 13 residues in the CDR3. The clonotype was recovered from a person between 18 and 69 years old in good health. The chain uses TRBV29-1 and TRBJ2-1; no firm D call. Sequencing used blood. CDR3 residues: CSVAVPAYNEQFF. The CDR3 region has the DNA TGCAGCGTTGCGGTCCCAGCCTACAATGAGCAGTTCTTC.